A single T cell receptor (beta chain) is shown here with its context. This entry comes from a study of human T cells and chemical hapten exposure. Time point specified: patch test 3, about 24 weeks after DPC sensitization. The treatment is: therapeutic diphenylcyclopropenone sensitization with weekly scalp DPC. Trimming removed 1 base from V and 3 bases from J; junction bases left unmatched: 3. Germline V CDR1 and CDR2: LNHNV, YYDKDF (reference sequence). This CDR3 has 16 amino acids. TCRdb called the RACE reads again in MiXCR, with one record for every CDR3 protein. The data show about 120,000 distinct CDR3 sequences, about 10% seen once.

The TCR sequence derives from a woman aged 45-65 years with alopecia areata. Some clones in this sample may be carry-over from other donors' samples. This rearrangement joins TRBV15 to TRBJ2-3, with 11 bases identical to TRBD2. Sequenced here: whole blood, sampled in connection with sensitization to the hapten diphenylcyclopropenone (DPC). CDR3 residues: CATSRVWTSGTDTQYF. For the CDR3, the DNA is TGTGCCACCAGCAGAGTATGGACTAGCGGGACAGATACGCAGTATTTT.